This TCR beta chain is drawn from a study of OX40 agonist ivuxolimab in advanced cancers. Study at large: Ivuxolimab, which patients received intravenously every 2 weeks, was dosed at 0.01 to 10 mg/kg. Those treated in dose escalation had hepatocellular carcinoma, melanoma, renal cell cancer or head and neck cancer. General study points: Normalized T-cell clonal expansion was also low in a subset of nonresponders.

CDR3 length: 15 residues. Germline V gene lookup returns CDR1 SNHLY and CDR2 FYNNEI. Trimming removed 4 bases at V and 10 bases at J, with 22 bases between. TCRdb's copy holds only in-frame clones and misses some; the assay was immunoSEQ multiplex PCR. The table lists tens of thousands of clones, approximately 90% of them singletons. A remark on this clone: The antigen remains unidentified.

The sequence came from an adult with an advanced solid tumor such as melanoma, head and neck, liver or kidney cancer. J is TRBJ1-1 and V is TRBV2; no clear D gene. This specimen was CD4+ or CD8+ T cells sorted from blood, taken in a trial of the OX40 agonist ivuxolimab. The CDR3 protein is CASSVSPGEGVVAFF. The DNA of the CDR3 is TGTGCCAGCAGTGTCTCTCCTGGAGAGGGAGTAGTAGCTTTCTTT.